The T cell receptor beta chain under discussion was sequenced for a study of T cell responses to AZD1222 COVID-19 vaccine. Study results and limitations: Regions left unmutated in variants are reportedly the target of nearly half of spike-specific TCRs. Baseline serology detected seropositivity in only five or six AZD1222 recipients. The donor group comprised mostly white British people and more females; the analysis possibly underestimated clonal diversity.

This clone turned up a few times. Its specificity is not known. CDR1 is KGHDR, CDR2 SFDVKD, per germline. CDR3 length equals 16 residues. Trimming pared 7 bases from V and 1 base from J, leaving 17 bases between. The data were produced by immunoSEQ multiplex PCR, yet TCRdb's version contains in-frame clones alone and is incomplete. The sample consists of roughly 160,000 clones, about nine tenths of them appearing once. V gene TRBV24-1 combines with J gene TRBJ2-3; D is ambiguous. The origin of this receptor is an adult in good health. Sample: peripheral blood, taken on day 0 of AZD1222 vaccination. CDR3 nucleotide sequence: TGTGCCACCAGCGACCCCGTTAGTTTCGGCACAGATACGCAGTATTTT. It specifies CATSDPVSFGTDTQYF.